This TCR beta chain was documented in a study of blood T cell repertoires in COVID-19. Germline V gene sequence: CDR1 SGHRS, CDR2 YFSETQ. V trimming: 4 bases; J trimming: 2 bases; junction bases outside the gene matches: 11. The CDR3 totals 16 residues. The repertoire was sequenced with immunoSEQ multiplex PCR; TCRdb's copy has only in-frame clones and lacks some. Here the sample spans some 350,000 clones, around 87% being singletons. The sequencing input was peripheral blood. The J gene is TRBJ1-1, the V gene TRBV5-1; TRBD1 agrees at 7 bases. This clonotype was obtained from a man between 18 and 35 years old with active or convalescent COVID-19. CDR3 sequence reads: CASSISTRGGNTEAFF. CDR3 DNA: TGCGCCAGCAGCATCTCGACCAGAGGGGGCAACACTGAAGCTTTCTTT.